Given below is one T cell receptor beta chain in context. Its specificity is not known. The data belong to a study of cytotoxic CD8 clonotypes in ibrutinib-treated CLL. Findings of the study overall: Under treatment, the uncommon public clonotypes either contracted or remained stable.

Clones were sequenced by immunoSEQ multiplex PCR, and TCRdb holds only the in-frame ones, with some missing. Found here are about 76,000 clones, over 80% of them singletons; the top ten hold less than 40%. The trim removed 5 bases at V and 7 bases at J, leaving 7 bases unmatched. Per the germline V gene, CDR1 is LNHDA and CDR2 is SQIVND (reference sequence). The CDR3 loop spans 15 amino acids. The sample consisted of PBMCs, taken after 24 months of ibrutinib treatment. V usage is TRBV19 and J usage is TRBJ2-1; 11 positions agree with TRBD2. The source of this sequence is a human donor with chronic lymphocytic leukemia. The CDR3 nucleotides read TGTGCCAGTAGTGCCCAACTAGCGGGAGCTAATGAGCAGTTCTTC. It codes for CASSAQLAGANEQFF.